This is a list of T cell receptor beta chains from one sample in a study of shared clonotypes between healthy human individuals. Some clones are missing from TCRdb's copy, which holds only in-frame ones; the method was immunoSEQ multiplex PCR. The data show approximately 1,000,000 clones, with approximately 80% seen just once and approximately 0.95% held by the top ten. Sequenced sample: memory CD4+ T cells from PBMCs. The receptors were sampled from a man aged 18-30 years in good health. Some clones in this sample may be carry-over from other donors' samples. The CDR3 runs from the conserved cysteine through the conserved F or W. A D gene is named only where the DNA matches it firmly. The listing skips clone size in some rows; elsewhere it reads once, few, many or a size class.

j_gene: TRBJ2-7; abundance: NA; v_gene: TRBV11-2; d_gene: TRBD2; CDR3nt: TGTGCCAGCAGAAGAAGCGGGACCAACCCTTACGAGCAGTACTTC; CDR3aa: CASRRSGTNPYEQYF
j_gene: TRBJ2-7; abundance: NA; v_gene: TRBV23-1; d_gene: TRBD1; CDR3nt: TGCGCCACCCCGACCCTTGCTACAGGGGGTTACGAGCAGTACTTC; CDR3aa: CATPTLATGGYEQYF
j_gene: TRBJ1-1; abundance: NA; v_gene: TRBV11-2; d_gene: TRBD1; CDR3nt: TGTGCCAGCAGCCCAACTCGGACAGGGCGAACCGAAGCTTTCTTT; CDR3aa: CASSPTRTGRTEAFF
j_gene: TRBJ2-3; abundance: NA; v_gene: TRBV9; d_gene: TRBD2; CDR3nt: TGTGCCAGCAGTCCCCGGACTAGCGACTATACGCAGTATTTT; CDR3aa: CASSPRTSDYTQYF
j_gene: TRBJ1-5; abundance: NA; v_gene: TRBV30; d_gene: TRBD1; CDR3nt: TGTGCCTGGAGTGCGAACAGGGGTAGCAATCAGCCCCAGCATTTT; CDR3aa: CAWSANRGSNQPQHF
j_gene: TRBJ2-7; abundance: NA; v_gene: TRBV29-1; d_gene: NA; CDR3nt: TGCAGCGCGTCCCCGACAGGATCCCCCTACGAGCAGTACTTC; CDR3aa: CSASPTGSPYEQYF
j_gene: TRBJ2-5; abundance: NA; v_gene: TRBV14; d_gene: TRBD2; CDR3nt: TGTGCCAGCAGCGCCCAGTTCGGGGGGGGAGAGACCCAGTACTTC; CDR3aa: CASSAQFGGGETQYF
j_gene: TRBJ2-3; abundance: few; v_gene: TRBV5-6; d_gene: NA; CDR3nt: TGTGCCAGCAGCTTGGTAGCAGATACGCAGTATTTT; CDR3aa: CASSLVADTQYF
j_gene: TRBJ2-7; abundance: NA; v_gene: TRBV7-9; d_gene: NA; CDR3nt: TGTGCCAGCAGCTTATCTAATGGGTACGAGCAGTACTTC; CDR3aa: CASSLSNGYEQYF
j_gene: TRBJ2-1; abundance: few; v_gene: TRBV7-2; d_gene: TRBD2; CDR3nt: TGTGCCAGCAGGCGACTAGCGGGGGGAGAGCAGTTCTTC; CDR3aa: CASRRLAGGEQFF
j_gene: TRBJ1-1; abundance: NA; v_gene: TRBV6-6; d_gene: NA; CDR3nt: TGTGCCAGCAGTTACTCTCTGGACAGCGGTTTGGGGGCTTTCTTT; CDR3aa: CASSYSLDSGLGAFF
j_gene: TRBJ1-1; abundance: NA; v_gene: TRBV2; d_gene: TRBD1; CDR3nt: TGTGCCAGCAGCGGACAGGGACACAACACTGAAGCTTTCTTT; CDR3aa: CASSGQGHNTEAFF